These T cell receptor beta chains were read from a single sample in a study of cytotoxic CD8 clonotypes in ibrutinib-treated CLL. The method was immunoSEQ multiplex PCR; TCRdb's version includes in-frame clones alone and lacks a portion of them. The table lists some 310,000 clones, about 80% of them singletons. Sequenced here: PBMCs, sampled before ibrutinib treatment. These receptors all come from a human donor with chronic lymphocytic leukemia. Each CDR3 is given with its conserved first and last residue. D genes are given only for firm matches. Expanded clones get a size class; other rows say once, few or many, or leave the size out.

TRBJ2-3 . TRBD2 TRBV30 CAWSVAGATDTQYF TGTGCCTGGAGTGTAGCGGGAGCCACAGATACGCAGTATTTT
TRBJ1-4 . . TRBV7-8 CASSYSRYRSATNEKLFF TGTGCCAGCAGCTACAGCAGGTACAGGTCCGCAACTAATGAAAAACTGTTTTTT
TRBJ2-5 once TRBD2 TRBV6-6 CASSYPGLAGQETQYF TGTGCCAGCAGTTACCCGGGACTAGCGGGCCAAGAGACCCAGTACTTC
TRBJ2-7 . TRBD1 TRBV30 CAWRTGTGFYEQYF TGTGCCTGGAGAACCGGGACAGGGTTCTACGAGCAGTACTTC
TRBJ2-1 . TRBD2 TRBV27 CASSFPGGGNHEQFF TGTGCCAGCAGTTTTCCCGGGGGGGGGAACCATGAGCAGTTCTTC
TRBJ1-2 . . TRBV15 CATSRNGGANGYTF TGTGCCACCAGCAGGAACGGGGGCGCGAATGGCTACACCTTC
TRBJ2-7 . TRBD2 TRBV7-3 CASSLVPSGIYEQYF TGTGCCAGCAGCTTAGTCCCTAGCGGGATCTACGAGCAGTACTTC
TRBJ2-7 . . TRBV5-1 CASSNQQMGARIPVEQYF TGCGCCAGCAGTAATCAGCAGATGGGTGCCCGGATTCCCGTCGAGCAGTACTTC
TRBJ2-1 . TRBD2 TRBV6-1 CASRSGSPGNEQFF TGTGCCAGCCGTAGCGGGAGTCCAGGGAATGAGCAGTTCTTC
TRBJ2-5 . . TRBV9 CASSVGVGYQETQYF TGTGCCAGCAGCGTAGGTGTAGGCTACCAAGAGACCCAGTACTTC
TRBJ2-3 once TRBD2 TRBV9 CASSSPSGRADGTDTQYF TGTGCCAGCAGCTCCCCTAGCGGGAGGGCCGACGGCACAGATACGCAGTATTTT
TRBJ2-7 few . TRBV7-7 CASSLGRGASYEQYF TGTGCTAGCAGCTTAGGTCGGGGGGCCTCCTACGAGCAGTACTTC
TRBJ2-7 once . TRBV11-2 CASSLDPGRPNFTYEQYF TGTGCCAGCAGCTTAGATCCGGGCCGCCCTAATTTCACCTACGAGCAGTACTTC
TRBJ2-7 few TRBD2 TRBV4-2 CASSLGLAGVYEQYF TGTGCCAGCAGCCTCGGACTAGCGGGAGTCTACGAGCAGTACTTC
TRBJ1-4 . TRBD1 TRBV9 CASSPRTGANEKLFF TGTGCCAGCAGCCCAAGGACAGGGGCTAATGAAAAACTGTTTTTT
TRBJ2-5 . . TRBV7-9 CASSPTRETQYF TGTGCCAGCAGCCCCACGAGGGAGACCCAGTACTTC
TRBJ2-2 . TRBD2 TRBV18 CASSPPAGFGPSTGELFF TGTGCCAGCTCACCACCAGCGGGGTTCGGGCCAAGCACCGGGGAGCTGTTTTTT
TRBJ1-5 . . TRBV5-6 CASSSGQYNQPQHF TGTGCCAGCAGCTCCGGACAGTACAATCAGCCCCAGCATTTT
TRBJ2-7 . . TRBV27 CASSLSYNDHEQYF TGTGCCAGCAGTTTATCGTACAATGATCACGAGCAGTACTTC